These 25 T cell receptor beta chains originate from one sample sequenced in a study of OX40 agonist ivuxolimab in advanced cancers. Data came from immunoSEQ multiplex PCR; TCRdb stores just in-frame clones and leaves some out. Of some 17,000 clones in the sample, roughly 77% were seen once. The input for sequencing was CD4+ or CD8+ T cells sorted from blood, taken in a trial of the OX40 agonist ivuxolimab. These receptors came from an adult with an advanced solid tumor such as melanoma, head and neck, liver or kidney cancer.

The chain has TRBV27 and TRBJ2-2; 8 nucleotides align to TRBD1. This CDR3 region has 15 residues. The germline CDR1 and CDR2 sequences are MNHEY and SMNVEV (reference sequence). Germline trimming cut 7 bases from V and 3 bases from J; bases unmatched to any gene: 7. CDR3 residues: CASTSTGGYTGELFF. The CDR3 nucleotides read TGTGCCAGCACTTCAACAGGGGGTTACACCGGGGAGCTGTTTTTT.

In its sample, this clone was seen a few times. The rearrangement uses TRBV29-1 and TRBJ1-1; D unclear. Trimming removed 6 bases at V and 2 bases at J, with 10 bases between. The CDR3 is 12 residues long. CDR1 is SQVTM, CDR2 ANQGSEA, per germline. In nucleotides, the CDR3 is TGCAGCGTATCACTGGGAAACACTGAAGCTTTCTTT. It yields the protein CSVSLGNTEAFF.

The V gene is TRBV27, the J gene TRBJ1-2, with 7 bases fitting TRBD1. The germline CDR1 and CDR2 sequences are MNHEY and SMNVEV (reference sequence). With 8 bases clipped from V and 7 bases from J, the junction kept 10 bases outside the gene matches. CDR3 length: 13 residues. CDR3 nucleotides: TGTGCCAGCCGAAACGACAGGGCTTCTGGCTACACCTTC. This gives the protein CASRNDRASGYTF.

This sequence joins TRBV14 and TRBJ2-7, with 7 bases matching TRBD2. The CDR3 length is 15 residues. CDR1 is SGHDN and CDR2 is FVKESK in the germline V gene. With V trimmed by 6 bases and J by 7 bases, 15 bases remained unmatched. For the CDR3, the DNA is TGTGCCAGCAGGAGAAGCGGGACCCCGGACGGAGAGCAGTACTTC. It codes for CASRRSGTPDGEQYF.

This chain uses TRBV9 with TRBJ2-7; no firm D call. The V gene lost 0 bases and the J gene lost 2 bases, with 9 bases spanning the gap. In germline, CDR1 is SGDLS, CDR2 YYNGEE. The CDR3 has 14 residues. The DNA for the CDR3 is TGTGCCAGCAGCGTAGATACTGGACCCTACGAGCAGTACTTC. As protein: CASSVDTGPYEQYF.

The chain has TRBV27 and TRBJ2-1, with D tentatively TRBD1 or TRBD2 (5 bases each). This CDR3 comprises 14 residues. Germline loops: CDR1 MNHEY, CDR2 SMNVEV (reference sequence). Trimming pared 3 bases from V and 8 bases from J, leaving 14 bases between. This CDR3 is CASSFRGARHEQFF. DNA for the CDR3: TGTGCCAGCAGTTTTCGAGGGGCCCGGCATGAGCAGTTCTTC.

The chain recombines TRBV7-9 with TRBJ1-3; unclear D gene. V gave up 1 base and J gave up 8 bases, with 6 bases separating them. Per germline, CDR1 SEHNR and CDR2 FQNEAQ (reference sequence). The CDR3 covers 12 residues. The CDR3 DNA follows: TGTGCCAGCAGCTTAGACCGGCACACCATATATTTT. Its translation is CASSLDRHTIYF.

CDR3 DNA sequence: TGTGCCAGCAGCCCACCCCCTAGCGCAGGTAACTATGGCTACACCTTC. This codes for CASSPPPSAGNYGYTF. The chain recombines TRBV7-8 with TRBJ1-2; D call uncertain. V lost 5 bases to trimming and J lost 1 base, with 17 bases between them. This CDR3 is built from 16 residues. Germline CDR1 SGHVS, CDR2 FQNEAQ.

This clone was picked up a small number of times. This sequence joins TRBV14 and TRBJ2-7; D is unclear. This CDR3 is built from 14 residues. Germline V gene data show CDR1 as SGHDN and CDR2 as FVKESK. Trimming took off 0 bases at V and 1 base at J, with 7 bases between the two ends. CDR3 sequence reads: CASSQDWTSYEQYF. The DNA for the CDR3 is TGTGCCAGCAGCCAAGACTGGACGTCCTACGAGCAGTACTTC.

The rearrangement links TRBV14 to TRBJ2-7, with D perhaps TRBD2 (5 bases). The CDR3 sequence is 13 residues long. V was pared by 1 base and J by 2 bases, with 6 bases between. Germline CDR1 SGHDN, CDR2 FVKESK. For the CDR3, the DNA is TGTGCCAGCAGCCAAGGCGGGCCCTACGAGCAGTACTTC. Protein sequence: CASSQGGPYEQYF.

The chain employs TRBV11-2 and TRBJ2-7, with a tentative D call TRBD2 (5 bases). The ends were cut back, 1 base at V and 2 bases at J, with 15 bases in the middle. Per germline, CDR1 SGHAT and CDR2 FQNNGV. The CDR3 is made up of 16 amino acids. The CDR3 nucleotides read TGTGCCAGCAGCTTAGTACTCGGGGAGTGGGCCTACGAGCAGTACTTC. Translated, it gives CASSLVLGEWAYEQYF.

The chain uses TRBV7-5 and TRBJ2-1; TRBD2 is taken as the D call from the table, unchecked against the DNA. TRBV7-5 is annotated as a pseudogene. This CDR3 contains 18 residues. CDR3 nucleotides: TGTGCCAGAAGCTTAAGCGGGAGCCGGACGAGCTCCTACAATGAGCAGTTCTTC. It yields the protein CARSLSGSRTSSYNEQFF.

CDR3 bases: TGTGCCAGCAGCTTAAGTTCTTCTTTTAGGGACAGGCTCAATGAGCAGTTCTTC. This sequence encodes CASSLSSSFRDRLNEQFF. V usage is TRBV7-8 and J usage is TRBJ2-1, with 8 bases identical to TRBD1. The CDR3 extends over 18 amino acids. V dropped 2 bases and J dropped 6; count of bases not matched to a gene: 15. Germline CDR1 is SGHVS and CDR2 is FQNEAQ.

This clone was detected once. V and J are TRBV18 and TRBJ2-5; TRBD1 agrees at 7 bases. Trimming took 3 bases from V and 0 from J; bases not matched to a gene: 7. CDR3 length: 16 amino acids. Per the germline V gene, CDR1 is KGHSH and CDR2 is LQKENI. The CDR3 spells CASSPSPGQHQETQYF. The CDR3, as DNA: TGTGCCAGCTCACCTAGTCCGGGACAGCACCAAGAGACCCAGTACTTC.

The chain employs TRBV6-5 and TRBJ1-2, with TRBD1 as a possible D gene (6 bases). V lost 4 bases and J lost 2, with 14 bases in between. Germline V gene data show CDR1 as MNHEY and CDR2 as SVGAGI. The CDR3 is made up of 15 amino acids. Written as DNA, the CDR3 is TGTGCCAGCAGTTTCAACCGGGACACCAACTATGGCTACACCTTC. This codes for CASSFNRDTNYGYTF.

The chain employs TRBV27 and TRBJ1-2, with TRBD1 identical over 7 bases. The V and J ends lost 2 bases and 10 bases, in that order; junction bases with no gene match: 7. Germline assignment: CDR1 MNHEY and CDR2 SMNVEV (reference sequence). The CDR3 contains 13 residues. The CDR3 coding sequence is TGTGCCAGCAGTTTACCTACAGGGGAGGACTACACCTTC. Residues: CASSLPTGEDYTF.

The V call is TRBV6-5, the J call TRBJ2-1; D not resolved. The CDR3 loop spans 14 amino acids. V lost 0 bases and J lost 4, with 7 bases in between. From germline, CDR1 is MNHEY and CDR2 SVGAGI. The CDR3 DNA reads as TGTGCCAGCAGTTACTCCGCGGTGTACAATGAGCAGTTCTTC. It yields the protein CASSYSAVYNEQFF.

The J gene is TRBJ2-5, the V gene TRBV5-6, with 10 bases lining up with TRBD1. In germline, CDR1 is SGHDT, CDR2 YYEEEE. Germline trimming cut 4 bases from V and 1 base from J; bases unmatched to any gene: 7. The CDR3 contains 16 residues. In DNA, the CDR3 is TGTGCCAGCAGCCGAGGGACAGGGGCCGCCCAAGAGACCCAGTACTTC. Protein sequence: CASSRGTGAAQETQYF.

CDR3: CASRGLVGTGELFF. CDR3 DNA sequence: TGTGCCAGTAGGGGACTAGTGGGCACCGGGGAGCTGTTTTTT. The chain recombines TRBV19 with TRBJ2-2; the match to TRBD2 covers 8 bases. With V trimmed by 6 bases and J by 4 bases, 4 bases remained unmatched. The CDR3 runs to 14 residues. Germline-derived CDR1 and CDR2 are LNHDA and SQIVND (reference sequence).

This clone is medium-sized. V and J are TRBV11-2 and TRBJ2-1; maybe TRBD2 (6 bases). Looked up from germline, CDR1 is SGHAT and CDR2 is FQNNGV. This CDR3 region has 15 residues. Trimming took 3 bases from V and 8 from J, leaving 17 bases between them. The chain's CDR3 is CASSFRDLLRDEQFF. The CDR3 nucleotides read TGTGCCAGCAGCTTCCGGGACTTACTCCGGGATGAGCAGTTCTTC.

As for this clone: An end of the junction does not agree with germline; a read error may underlie this. In nucleotides, the CDR3 is TGCGCCAGGGCCGGGACCCTGGCCTTC. Amino acid sequence: CARAGTLAF. The chain carries TRBV5-1 and TRBJ2-7; D is tentatively TRBD1 or TRBD2 (5 bases each). There are 9 residues in the CDR3. Germline V gene sequence: CDR1 SGHRS, CDR2 YFSETQ.

In this sample, this clone turned up many times. The rearrangement joins TRBV27 to TRBJ2-7, with TRBD1 as a possible D gene (6 bases). This CDR3 contains 15 residues. Germline CDR1 and CDR2: MNHEY and SMNVEV (reference sequence). Trimming cost V 10 bases and J 5 bases, with 24 bases left between them. The CDR3 region is CATLPRGRPVDEQYF. CDR3 bases: TGTGCCACCCTCCCCAGGGGTAGGCCGGTCGACGAGCAGTACTTC.

The chain is built from TRBV27 and TRBJ2-5; D gene ambiguous. The CDR3 spans 13 residues. V was cut by 4 bases and J by 3 bases, with 9 bases left in between. Germline CDR1 and CDR2: MNHEY and SMNVEV (reference sequence). The CDR3 DNA sequence: TGTGCCAGCAGTTGGCAGGAAGAAGAGACCCAGTACTTC. Protein: CASSWQEEETQYF.

The chain employs TRBV6-6 and TRBJ1-1; TRBD1 aligns across 7 bases. With V trimmed by 2 bases and J by 5 bases, 5 bases remained unmatched. Germline V gene lookup returns CDR1 MNHNY and CDR2 SVGAGI (reference sequence). This CDR3 spans 14 amino acids. CDR3 DNA sequence: TGTGCCAGCAGTTACCGGACAGGTAAAACTGAAGCTTTCTTT. This codes for CASSYRTGKTEAFF.

This chain connects TRBV4-1 to TRBJ2-7; D might be TRBD1 (5 bases). The germline gives CDR1 MGHRA, CDR2 YSYEKL. This CDR3 spans 15 amino acids. V shed 4 bases and J shed 4 bases, with 17 bases lying between them. CDR3 nucleotide sequence: TGCGCCAGCAGCCCCCGTGGGGCCTCAGATTACGAGCAGTACTTC. Protein product: CASSPRGASDYEQYF.